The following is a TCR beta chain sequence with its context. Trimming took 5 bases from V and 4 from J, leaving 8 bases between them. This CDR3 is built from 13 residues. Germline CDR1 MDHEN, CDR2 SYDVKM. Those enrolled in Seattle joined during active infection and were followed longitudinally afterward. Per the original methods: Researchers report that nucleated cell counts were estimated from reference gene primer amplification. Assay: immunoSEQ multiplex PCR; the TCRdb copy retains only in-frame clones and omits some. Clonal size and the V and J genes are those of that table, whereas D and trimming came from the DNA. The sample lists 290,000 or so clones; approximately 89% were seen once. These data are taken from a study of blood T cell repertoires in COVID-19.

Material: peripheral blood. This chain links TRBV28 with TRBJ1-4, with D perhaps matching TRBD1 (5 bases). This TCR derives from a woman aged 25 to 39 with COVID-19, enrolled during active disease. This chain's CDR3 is CASSRTINEKLFF. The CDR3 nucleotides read TGTGCCAGCAGTAGGACAATTAATGAAAAACTGTTTTTT. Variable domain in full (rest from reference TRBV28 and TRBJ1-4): DVKVTQSSRYLVKRTGEKVFLECVQDMDHENMFWYRQDPGLGLRLIYFSYDVKMKEKGDIPEGYSVSREKKERFSLILESASTNQTSMYLCASSRTINEKLFFGSGTQLSVL.